The sequence of this T cell receptor beta chain was determined in a study of blood T cell repertoires in COVID-19. Across the whole study: PBMCs, B-cell-depleted T cells, or T cells were the source of the cDNA or gDNA that made up the material.

TCRdb's copy holds only in-frame clones and misses some; the assay was immunoSEQ multiplex PCR. The sample includes a few hundred thousand clones, about 84% of them seen just once. Across 20 to 25 US areas, participants ranged in age from roughly 18 to 95 years. Grouping used clinical history reported by participants in a survey and questionnaire. With 3 bases removed from V and 4 bases from J, the gap between germline ends came to 31 bases. The germline V gene encodes CDR1 LGHDT and CDR2 YNNKEL (reference sequence). The CDR3 covers 21 residues. The TCR comes from a man aged 25-45 years with acute COVID-19. The material sequenced was PBMCs or T cells enriched from blood (not recorded which). The V gene is TRBV3-1 (or the pseudogene TRBV3-2), the J gene TRBJ1-3; possible D gene TRBD1, 6 bases. The CDR3 nucleotides read TGTGCCAGCAGCCATCGGGGAGCAGCTGAGGGGGAAAGAGTCCGGGGAAACACCATATATTTT. This encodes CASSHRGAAEGERVRGNTIYF.